The rows below give T cell receptor beta chains drawn from one sample of a study of T cell responses to AZD1222 COVID-19 vaccine. Produced via immunoSEQ multiplex PCR; TCRdb's table is partial and in-frame only. Here the sample table reports over 140,000 clones. The sequenced sample was peripheral blood. All receptors come from an adult in good health. Each CDR3 is given with its conserved first and last residue. A D gene is named only where the DNA matches it firmly.

-	14	TRBV10-2	TRBJ2-7	CASSDSGYTYEQYF	TGCGCCAGCAGTGACTCAGGGTATACCTACGAGCAGTACTTC
TRBD1	13	TRBV5-5	TRBJ1-5	CASSGQGNQPQHF	TGTGCCAGCAGCGGACAGGGCAATCAGCCCCAGCATTTT
-	14	TRBV5-1	TRBJ1-1	CASSYDNMNTEAFF	TGCGCCAGCAGTTATGACAATATGAACACTGAAGCTTTCTTT
TRBD1	13	TRBV2	TRBJ2-1	CASRKGQYNEQFF	TGTGCCAGCAGAAAGGGACAGTACAATGAGCAGTTCTTC
TRBD2	15	TRBV9	TRBJ2-1	CASSLSGDSYNEQFF	TGTGCCAGCAGCTTAAGCGGGGACTCCTACAATGAGCAGTTCTTC
-	12	TRBV5-5	TRBJ1-6	CASSLWDSPLHF	TGTGCCAGCAGCTTGTGGGATTCACCCCTCCACTTT
-	13	TRBV28	TRBJ2-1	CASKWARYNEQFF	TGTGCCAGCAAGTGGGCGCGGTACAATGAGCAGTTCTTC
-	14	TRBV6-5	TRBJ1-5	CASSPSGWGQPQHF	TGTGCCAGCAGCCCATCAGGGTGGGGTCAGCCCCAGCATTTT
TRBD2	15	TRBV9	TRBJ2-3	CASSGAGGTGDTQYF	TGTGCCAGCAGCGGAGCGGGGGGGACAGGAGATACGCAGTATTTT
TRBD1	14	TRBV5-8	TRBJ1-1	CASSLGTGPAEAFF	TGTGCCAGCAGCCTCGGGACAGGGCCGGCTGAAGCTTTCTTT
-	14	TRBV19	TRBJ1-2	CASSPATGSYGYTF	TGTGCCAGTAGTCCGGCAACGGGAAGCTATGGCTACACCTTC
TRBD1	15	TRBV11-1	TRBJ2-7	CASSFLTGVLYEQYF	TGTGCCAGCAGCTTTTTGACAGGGGTATTGTACGAGCAGTACTTC
-	14	TRBV19	TRBJ1-4	CASRTGTTNEKLFF	TGTGCCAGTAGAACAGGTACAACTAATGAAAAACTGTTTTTT
-	17	TRBV18	TRBJ2-6	CASSLRDGRSGANVLTF	TGTGCCAGCTCACTCCGGGACGGGCGCTCTGGGGCCAACGTCCTGACTTTC
-	12	TRBV12-3/TRBV12-4	TRBJ1-2	CASSGTEYGYTF	TGTGCCAGCAGTGGGACGGAGTATGGCTACACCTTC
TRBD2	17	TRBV6-6	TRBJ2-7	CASSRPRLAADSYEQYF	TGTGCCAGCAGTCGCCCCCGACTAGCGGCCGACTCCTACGAGCAGTACTTC
-	14	TRBV7-9	TRBJ2-5	CASSLSGGAETQYF	TGTGCCAGCAGCTTGTCGGGGGGCGCAGAGACCCAGTACTTC
-	13	TRBV2	TRBJ2-1	CASSGWSRNEQFF	TGTGCCAGCAGTGGGTGGAGCAGGAATGAGCAGTTCTTC
-	12	TRBV28	TRBJ2-7	CASSLGRARKYF	TGTGCCAGCAGTTTGGGCAGGGCAAGGAAGTACTTC
-	15	TRBV11-2	TRBJ2-1	CASSLVGGLGNEQFF	TGTGCCAGCAGCTTAGTGGGGGGCCTCGGGAATGAGCAGTTCTTC
-	14	TRBV29-1	TRBJ2-5	CSVGGLANQETQYF	TGCAGCGTCGGAGGGTTAGCCAACCAAGAGACCCAGTACTTC
-	15	TRBV7-9	TRBJ2-1	CASSSRSHVYNEQFF	TGTGCCAGCAGCTCCAGATCCCATGTATACAATGAGCAGTTCTTC
-	13	TRBV7-9	TRBJ1-5	CASSTGISQPQHF	TGTGCCAGCAGTACAGGGATAAGTCAGCCCCAGCATTTT
-	16	TRBV5-1	TRBJ2-1	CASSSQGLDSYNEQFF	TGCGCCAGCAGCTCACAGGGACTGGACTCCTACAATGAGCAGTTCTTC
-	14	TRBV5-1	TRBJ1-5	CASSLDGLGQPQHF	TGCGCCAGCAGCTTGGACGGATTAGGTCAGCCCCAGCATTTT
TRBD1	14	TRBV5-4	TRBJ2-1	CASSSGQGWDEQFF	TGTGCCAGCAGCTCGGGACAGGGTTGGGATGAGCAGTTCTTC
TRBD1	15	TRBV3-1/TRBV3-2	TRBJ1-4	CASSPLTGANEKLFF	TGTGCCAGCAGCCCTCTGACAGGGGCTAATGAAAAACTGTTTTTT
TRBD1	15	TRBV5-8	TRBJ1-1	CASSWGQGAGTEAFF	TGTGCCAGCAGCTGGGGACAGGGGGCAGGAACTGAAGCTTTCTTT
-	14	TRBV6-4	TRBJ1-2	CASSPAPVLGRYTF	TGTGCCAGCAGTCCTGCGCCCGTCCTTGGCCGCTACACCTTC
TRBD2	15	TRBV10-3	TRBJ2-3	CAISEGAGGTDTQYF	TGTGCCATCAGTGAGGGGGCGGGGGGCACAGATACGCAGTATTTT
TRBD2	16	TRBV7-9	TRBJ2-3	CASEPGFSGATDTQYF	TGTGCCAGCGAGCCGGGTTTTAGCGGGGCCACAGATACGCAGTATTTT
TRBD1	15	TRBV18	TRBJ2-2	CASSPQGQAGGELFF	TGTGCCAGCTCACCCCAAGGACAGGCTGGCGGGGAGCTGTTTTTT
TRBD2	16	TRBV7-8	TRBJ2-5	CASSLARAGGQETQYF	TGTGCCAGCAGCTTAGCCAGAGCGGGGGGGCAAGAGACCCAGTACTTC
-	14	TRBV9	TRBJ1-1	CASSLTTTAGEAFF	TGTGCCAGCAGCCTTACGACGACGGCTGGAGAAGCTTTCTTT
-	14	TRBV28	TRBJ1-2	CASSPPAGAQGYTF	TGTGCCAGCAGTCCCCCGGCGGGGGCGCAAGGCTACACCTTC
TRBD1	15	TRBV6-6	TRBJ1-5	CASSYGGGASQPQHF	TGTGCCAGCAGTTACGGAGGGGGCGCGTCTCAGCCCCAGCATTTT
-	15	TRBV30	TRBJ1-4	CAWSVLPRAGEKLFF	TGTGCCTGGAGTGTATTGCCCAGGGCTGGCGAAAAACTGTTTTTT
TRBD1	15	TRBV29-1	TRBJ2-1	CSVPGTGWGGYEQFF	TGCAGCGTTCCCGGGACAGGGTGGGGAGGATATGAGCAGTTCTTC
TRBD2	16	TRBV5-1	TRBJ2-3	CASSPTRSGGMDTQYF	TGCGCCAGCAGCCCCACCCGGAGCGGGGGGATGGATACGCAGTATTTT
-	13	TRBV19	TRBJ1-1	CASSNTLNTEAFF	TGTGCCAGTAGTAATACACTGAACACTGAAGCTTTCTTT
TRBD1	13	TRBV6-5	TRBJ1-1	CASRGQGWTEAFF	TGTGCCAGCAGAGGACAGGGGTGGACTGAAGCTTTCTTT
-	15	TRBV7-2	TRBJ2-5	CASSLGRGAQETQYF	TGTGCCAGCAGCTTAGGGCGGGGCGCCCAAGAGACCCAGTACTTC
-	13	TRBV7-2	TRBJ2-3	CASRKDVPDTQYF	TGTGCCAGCAGGAAGGACGTCCCAGATACGCAGTATTTT
TRBD1	14	TRBV18	TRBJ1-3	CASSPGTGLNTIYF	TGTGCCAGCTCACCGGGGACAGGATTAAACACCATATATTTT
TRBD1	15	TRBV19	TRBJ1-1	CASSADRGPNTEAFF	TGTGCCAGTAGTGCCGACAGGGGCCCGAACACTGAAGCTTTCTTT
-	15	TRBV10-3	TRBJ2-3	CAISALDRDTDTQYF	TGTGCCATCAGTGCCCTGGATAGGGACACAGATACGCAGTATTTT
-	13	TRBV6-5	TRBJ1-5	CASNRQGEQPQHF	TGTGCCAGCAATAGGCAGGGAGAGCAGCCCCAGCATTTT
TRBD1	15	TRBV6-5	TRBJ1-2	CASSSDREANYGYTF	TGTGCCAGCAGTTCTGACAGGGAGGCTAACTATGGCTACACCTTC
-	14	TRBV30	TRBJ1-4	CACHFGGGGEKLFF	TGTGCCTGCCACTTCGGGGGGGGTGGTGAAAAACTGTTTTTT
-	14	TRBV21-1	TRBJ1-1	CASSLQGLETEAFF	TGTGCCAGCAGCTTACAGGGCCTGGAGACTGAAGCTTTCTTT
-	15	TRBV30	TRBJ2-6	CAWKGLISGANVLTF	TGTGCCTGGAAAGGACTGATCTCTGGGGCCAACGTCCTGACTTTC
-	13	TRBV19	TRBJ1-1	CASSMRVHTEAFF	TGTGCCAGTAGTATGAGGGTGCACACTGAAGCTTTCTTT
-	14	TRBV18	TRBJ2-7	CASSPSTFSYEQYF	TGTGCCAGCTCACCCTCCACCTTTAGCTACGAGCAGTACTTC
-	13	TRBV5-4	TRBJ1-1	CASSSSTLREAFF	TGTGCCAGCAGCTCCTCGACACTTAGGGAAGCTTTCTTT
-	15	TRBV7-2	TRBJ1-2	CASSLVRSEVWGYTF	TGTGCCAGCAGCTTAGTACGCAGTGAGGTATGGGGCTACACCTTC
-	11	TRBV29-1	TRBJ1-1	CSVATGSKAFF	TGCAGCGTTGCGACGGGAAGTAAAGCTTTCTTT
-	14	TRBV19	TRBJ1-1	CARANGTPFTEAFF	TGTGCCAGAGCCAATGGGACGCCATTTACTGAAGCTTTCTTT